These T cell receptor beta chains were read from a single sample in a study of cytomegalovirus exposure and HLA in healthy donors. Clones were read by immunoSEQ multiplex PCR, and TCRdb kept only the in-frame ones, dropping some. Of 150,000 to 200,000 clones in the sample, more than 70% were seen once. The sequenced material came from PBMCs. Every receptor here comes from a man between 25 and 39 years old in good health and CMV-seropositive. CDR3s include the opening cysteine and the closing phenylalanine or tryptophan. Fields, in order: clone size, D gene, J gene, V gene, CDR3 protein, CDR3 DNA. A D gene is named only where the DNA matches it firmly. Rows give clone size only sometimes, using once, few, many, or a class for an expanded clone.

clone_size: NA
d_call: NA
j_call: TRBJ1-3
v_call: TRBV19
cdr3_aa: CASAGTLGAGNTIYF
cdr3_nt: TGTGCCAGTGCCGGGACACTCGGGGCTGGAAACACCATATATTTT

clone_size: NA
d_call: NA
j_call: TRBJ2-1
v_call: TRBV11-2
cdr3_aa: CASSLGANEQFF
cdr3_nt: TGTGCCAGCAGCTTAGGGGCAAATGAGCAGTTCTTC

clone_size: NA
d_call: NA
j_call: TRBJ1-6
v_call: TRBV4-1
cdr3_aa: CASSPRLPNSPLHF
cdr3_nt: TGCGCCAGCAGCCCCCGGTTGCCCAATTCACCCCTCCACTTT

clone_size: NA
d_call: NA
j_call: TRBJ2-7
v_call: TRBV12-5
cdr3_aa: CASGFGPGEQYF
cdr3_nt: NA

clone_size: NA
d_call: NA
j_call: TRBJ1-5
v_call: TRBV28
cdr3_aa: CASSSNSGFNQPQHF
cdr3_nt: TGTGCCAGCAGTTCGAACTCAGGCTTCAATCAGCCCCAGCATTTT

clone_size: NA
d_call: TRBD1
j_call: TRBJ2-3
v_call: TRBV2
cdr3_aa: CASSHRDRGLTDTQYF
cdr3_nt: TGTGCCAGCAGTCACCGGGACAGGGGATTGACAGATACGCAGTATTTT

clone_size: NA
d_call: TRBD2
j_call: TRBJ2-7
v_call: TRBV5-6
cdr3_aa: CASSLGLAGTYEQYF
cdr3_nt: TGTGCCAGCAGCTTGGGTCTAGCGGGAACCTACGAGCAGTACTTC

clone_size: NA
d_call: TRBD1
j_call: TRBJ2-5
v_call: TRBV7-3
cdr3_aa: CASSSGQAETQYF
cdr3_nt: TGTGCCAGCAGCTCCGGACAGGCTGAGACCCAGTACTTC

clone_size: NA
d_call: NA
j_call: TRBJ1-2
v_call: TRBV11-2
cdr3_aa: CASSQGQNYGYTF
cdr3_nt: TGTGCCAGCAGCCAGGGCCAAAACTATGGCTACACCTTC

clone_size: NA
d_call: TRBD2
j_call: TRBJ2-7
v_call: TRBV11-3
cdr3_aa: CASSLGGGEQYF
cdr3_nt: TGTGCCAGCAGCCTCGGGGGGGGCGAGCAGTACTTC

clone_size: NA
d_call: NA
j_call: TRBJ2-2
v_call: TRBV7-2
cdr3_aa: CASRPTETGELFF
cdr3_nt: TGTGCCAGCAGGCCGACAGAGACCGGGGAGCTGTTTTTT

clone_size: NA
d_call: NA
j_call: TRBJ2-1
v_call: TRBV2
cdr3_aa: CASSEGQGSYNEQFF
cdr3_nt: TGTGCCAGCAGTGAAGGGCAGGGCTCCTACAATGAGCAGTTCTTC

clone_size: NA
d_call: NA
j_call: TRBJ1-4
v_call: TRBV7-2
cdr3_aa: CASRIQGGEKLFF
cdr3_nt: TGTGCCAGCAGGATACAGGGTGGTGAAAAACTGTTTTTT

clone_size: NA
d_call: NA
j_call: TRBJ1-1
v_call: TRBV2
cdr3_aa: CASSQDSPMNTEAFF
cdr3_nt: TGTGCCAGCAGTCAGGACAGTCCCATGAACACTGAAGCTTTCTTT

clone_size: NA
d_call: NA
j_call: TRBJ2-6
v_call: TRBV5-1
cdr3_aa: CASSGRLRTDVHSGANVLTF
cdr3_nt: TGCGCCAGCAGCGGTCGGTTAAGGACAGATGTTCACTCTGGGGCCAACGTCCTGACTTTC

clone_size: NA
d_call: TRBD1
j_call: TRBJ1-1
v_call: TRBV5-1
cdr3_aa: CASSLQGFGTEAFF
cdr3_nt: TGCGCCAGCAGCTTACAGGGGTTTGGCACTGAAGCTTTCTTT

clone_size: once
d_call: NA
j_call: TRBJ2-7
v_call: TRBV28
cdr3_aa: CASSYALNRASYEQYF
cdr3_nt: TGTGCCAGCAGTTATGCATTGAACAGGGCCTCCTACGAGCAGTACTTC

clone_size: NA
d_call: NA
j_call: TRBJ2-1
v_call: TRBV5-1
cdr3_aa: CASSLEATGEQFF
cdr3_nt: TGCGCCAGCAGCTTGGAAGCTACCGGTGAGCAGTTCTTC

clone_size: NA
d_call: TRBD1
j_call: TRBJ2-3
v_call: TRBV5-1
cdr3_aa: CASSFPGQGVGGTDTQYF
cdr3_nt: TGCGCCAGCAGCTTCCCGGGACAGGGGGTAGGGGGCACAGATACGCAGTATTTT

clone_size: NA
d_call: NA
j_call: TRBJ2-7
v_call: TRBV28
cdr3_aa: CASSSGNYEQYF
cdr3_nt: TGTGCCAGCAGTTCCGGGAACTACGAGCAGTACTTC

clone_size: NA
d_call: NA
j_call: TRBJ2-5
v_call: TRBV6-1
cdr3_aa: CASLVLGQETQYF
cdr3_nt: TGTGCCAGCCTAGTCCTGGGTCAAGAGACCCAGTACTTC

clone_size: NA
d_call: NA
j_call: TRBJ1-1
v_call: TRBV2
cdr3_aa: CASRGEVNTEAFF
cdr3_nt: TGTGCCAGCAGGGGGGAGGTGAACACTGAAGCTTTCTTT

clone_size: NA
d_call: TRBD2
j_call: TRBJ2-5
v_call: TRBV9
cdr3_aa: CASSEYSGGVRETQYF
cdr3_nt: TGTGCCAGCAGCGAGTATAGCGGGGGGGTCCGGGAGACCCAGTACTTC

clone_size: NA
d_call: TRBD2
j_call: TRBJ2-1
v_call: TRBV5-6
cdr3_aa: CASRAGGYNEQFF
cdr3_nt: TGTGCCAGCCGCGCGGGGGGCTACAATGAGCAGTTCTTC

clone_size: NA
d_call: TRBD1
j_call: TRBJ1-1
v_call: TRBV6-5
cdr3_aa: CASSDDDRAEAFF
cdr3_nt: TGTGCCAGCAGTGACGACGACAGGGCTGAAGCTTTCTTT

clone_size: NA
d_call: TRBD1
j_call: TRBJ2-5
v_call: TRBV5-6
cdr3_aa: CASSFVTGGETQYF
cdr3_nt: TGTGCCAGCAGCTTCGTGACAGGGGGAGAGACCCAGTACTTC

clone_size: NA
d_call: TRBD2
j_call: TRBJ2-1
v_call: TRBV28
cdr3_aa: CASSLGLADYNEQFF
cdr3_nt: TGTGCCAGCAGTTTGGGCCTAGCGGACTACAATGAGCAGTTCTTC

clone_size: NA
d_call: TRBD2
j_call: TRBJ2-5
v_call: TRBV2
cdr3_aa: CATSSGRAEETQYF
cdr3_nt: TGTGCCACCTCTAGCGGGAGGGCCGAGGAGACCCAGTACTTC

clone_size: NA
d_call: NA
j_call: TRBJ2-2
v_call: TRBV5-1
cdr3_aa: CASSLDRSHTGELFF
cdr3_nt: TGCGCCAGCAGCTTAGACAGGAGTCACACCGGGGAGCTGTTTTTT

clone_size: NA
d_call: TRBD1
j_call: TRBJ2-5
v_call: TRBV2
cdr3_aa: CASSGDRGQETQYF
cdr3_nt: TGTGCCAGCAGTGGGGACAGGGGCCAAGAGACCCAGTACTTC

clone_size: NA
d_call: TRBD2
j_call: TRBJ2-3
v_call: TRBV2
cdr3_aa: CASGAGASGSPDTQYF
cdr3_nt: TGTGCCAGCGGAGCGGGGGCTAGCGGGAGTCCAGATACGCAGTATTTT

clone_size: few
d_call: NA
j_call: TRBJ1-5
v_call: TRBV28
cdr3_aa: CASSLRQPQHF
cdr3_nt: TGTGCCAGCAGTTTACGTCAGCCCCAGCATTTT

clone_size: NA
d_call: NA
j_call: TRBJ2-1
v_call: TRBV6-1
cdr3_aa: CASSEQGSYNEQFF
cdr3_nt: TGTGCCAGCAGTGAACAGGGTTCTTACAATGAGCAGTTCTTC

clone_size: NA
d_call: NA
j_call: TRBJ2-5
v_call: TRBV27
cdr3_aa: CASSLVGEETQYF
cdr3_nt: TGTGCCAGCAGTTTAGTTGGAGAAGAGACCCAGTACTTC